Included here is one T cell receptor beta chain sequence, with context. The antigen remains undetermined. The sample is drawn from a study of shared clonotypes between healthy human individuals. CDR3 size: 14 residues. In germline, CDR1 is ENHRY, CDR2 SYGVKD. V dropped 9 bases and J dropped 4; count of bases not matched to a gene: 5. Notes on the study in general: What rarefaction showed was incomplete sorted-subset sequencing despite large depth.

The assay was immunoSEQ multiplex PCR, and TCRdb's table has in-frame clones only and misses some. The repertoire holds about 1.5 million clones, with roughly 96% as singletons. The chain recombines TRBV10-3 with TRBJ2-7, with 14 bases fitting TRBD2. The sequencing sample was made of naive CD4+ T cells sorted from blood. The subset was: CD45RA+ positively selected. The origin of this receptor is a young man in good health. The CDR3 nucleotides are TGTGCCATTGGACTAGCGGGAGGTCTGTACGAGCAGTACTTC. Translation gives CAIGLAGGLYEQYF.